The 19 T cell receptor beta chains listed next were all sequenced from one sample in a study of blood T cell repertoires in COVID-19. Method: immunoSEQ multiplex PCR; TCRdb's copy keeps in-frame clones and lacks some. The sample lists under 250,000 clones, roughly 86% occurring once. The sample comprised peripheral blood. Receptor source: a woman in her thirties or forties with acute or convalescent COVID-19.

This clone has more than one count but fewer than ten. The chain links TRBV5-1 to TRBJ2-7, with 7 nucleotides matching TRBD1. The V gene end was trimmed by 1 base and the J gene end by 2 bases; junction bases not matched to a gene: 3. Germline CDR1 and CDR2: SGHRS and YFSETQ. There are 14 residues in the CDR3. The CDR3 coding sequence is TGCGCCAGCAGCTTGCACGGACAGGCCTACGAGCAGTACTTC. This gives the protein CASSLHGQAYEQYF. Together with reference TRBV5-1 and TRBJ2-7, the CDR3 gives the full variable domain: KAGVTQTPRYLIKTRGQQVTLSCSPISGHRSVSWYQQTPGQGLQFLFEYFSETQRNKGNFPGRFSGRQFSNSRSEMNVSTLELGDSALYLCASSLHGQAYEQYFGPGTRLTVT.

The chain combines TRBV18 with TRBJ1-6; D gene ambiguous. CDR3 length: 15 residues. In germline, CDR1 is KGHSH, CDR2 LQKENI. Deletions cut 3 bases from V and 0 bases from J, with 6 bases between. The DNA for the CDR3 is TGTGCCAGCTCACCGGGGAGCTCCTATAATTCACCCCTCCACTTT. It codes for CASSPGSSYNSPLHF.

The genes are TRBV5-1 and TRBJ2-3; a possible D gene is TRBD1 (6 bases). Germline CDR1 reads SGHRS; CDR2 reads YFSETQ. V was shortened by 4 bases and J by 1 base, with 10 bases between the two germline ends. This CDR3 contains 14 residues. The CDR3 DNA sequence: TGCGCCAGCAGCGGGGACATAGGCACAGATACGCAGTATTTT. Its protein is CASSGDIGTDTQYF.

The chain recombines TRBV18 with TRBJ2-1; no clear D. The CDR3 is 14 residues long. The V end was cut by 3 bases, the J end by 3 bases, with 9 bases between. The germline CDR1 and CDR2 sequences are KGHSH and LQKENI. CDR3 residues: CASSPISGYNEQFF. The CDR3 nucleotides read TGTGCCAGCTCACCTATTTCAGGCTACAATGAGCAGTTCTTC.

The chain links TRBV27 to TRBJ1-2; D is uncertain. The V gene's germline CDR1 is MNHEY and CDR2 SMNVEV (reference sequence). CDR3 length: 13 amino acids. Trimming stripped 0 bases from V and 9 bases from J, with 11 bases between. The CDR3 spells CASSLSGEVSYTF. The CDR3 bases are TGTGCCAGCAGTTTATCTGGGGAGGTGAGCTACACCTTC.

The chain uses TRBV10-2 and TRBJ1-1, with D possibly matching TRBD1 (6 bases). The V gene lost 4 bases and the J gene lost 4 bases, with 10 bases spanning the gap. The CDR3 loop spans 13 amino acids. Per the germline V gene, CDR1 is WSHSY and CDR2 is SAAADI. Written as DNA, the CDR3 is TGCGCCAGCAGTGCCGGGACACTCACTGAAGCTTTCTTT. Translation: CASSAGTLTEAFF.

V usage is TRBV25-1 and J usage is TRBJ2-2; 8 bases are shared with TRBD1. Trimming cost V 2 bases and J 3 bases; bases outside gene matches: 2. Per the germline V gene, CDR1 is MGHDK and CDR2 is SYGVNS. The CDR3 is 15 residues long. CDR3 sequence reads: CASSEDRGYTGELFF. DNA of the CDR3: TGTGCCAGCAGTGAAGACAGGGGATACACCGGGGAGCTGTTTTTT.

The genes are TRBV7-2 and TRBJ1-6; D unresolved. This CDR3 is built from 16 residues. The germline V and J ends were trimmed by 2 bases and 11 bases, with 19 bases remaining between them. CDR1 and CDR2 (germline): SGHTA, FQGNSA. The CDR3 protein is CASSLRLWTENPPLHF. In DNA form, the CDR3 reads TGTGCCAGCAGCTTACGTCTTTGGACTGAGAATCCACCCCTCCACTTT.

A single count supports this clone. This chain uses TRBV4-2 with TRBJ2-7; TRBD2 agrees at 11 bases. The CDR3 consists of 16 residues. The J segment lost 0 bases and the V segment lost 2 bases, leaving 3 bases of the junction unmatched. Germline V gene sequence: CDR1 LGHNA, CDR2 YNFKEQ. The CDR3 loop is CASSQPGLAASYEQYF. DNA for the CDR3: TGTGCCAGCAGCCAACCGGGACTAGCGGCCTCCTACGAGCAGTACTTC.

The chain carries TRBV6-1 and TRBJ1-1; TRBD1 matches at 10 bases. J was trimmed by 7 bases and V by 1 base; bases with no gene match: 9. Germline V gives CDR1 MNHNS, CDR2 SASEGT. The CDR3 has 16 residues. CDR3 sequence (DNA): TGTGCCAGCAGTGAAGGTAGGACAGGGGGAATTAGTGAAGCTTTCTTT. It encodes CASSEGRTGGISEAFF.

The chain recombines TRBV7-2 with TRBJ2-1; tentatively, D is TRBD2 (7 bases). V shed 1 base and J shed 7 bases, with 17 bases lying between them. This CDR3 is built from 16 residues. The germline CDR1 and CDR2 sequences are SGHTA and FQGNSA. CDR3 sequence: CASSLVLRGARNEQFF. As DNA, the CDR3 is TGTGCCAGCAGCTTAGTACTTCGGGGGGCCAGGAATGAGCAGTTCTTC.

CDR3 protein: CASSSGTFGQPQHF. The CDR3, as DNA: TGCGCCAGCAGCTCCGGGACTTTCGGTCAGCCCCAGCATTTT. The chain uses TRBV5-1 and TRBJ1-5; D is perhaps TRBD1 (5 bases). The V gene lost 3 bases and the J gene lost 6 bases, with 13 bases spanning the gap. CDR3 length: 14 amino acids. The V gene's germline CDR1 is SGHRS and CDR2 YFSETQ.

The V gene is TRBV19, the J gene TRBJ1-1; 11 bases line up with TRBD1. The V and J ends lost 5 bases and 11 bases, in that order; junction bases with no gene match: 19. CDR1 LNHDA and CDR2 SQIVND come from the germline V gene (reference sequence). The CDR3 consists of 17 residues. CDR3 loop: CASSLAGTGGMRYVAFF. The CDR3 region has the DNA TGTGCCAGTAGTCTAGCCGGGACAGGGGGGATGAGATATGTGGCTTTCTTT. The full variable domain, its missing parts supplied by reference TRBV19 and TRBJ1-1, is DGGITQSPKYLFRKEGQNVTLSCEQNLNHDAMYWYRQDPGQGLRLIYYSQIVNDFQKGDIAEGYSVSREKKESFPLTVTSAQKNPTAFYLCASSLAGTGGMRYVAFFGQGTRLTVV.

The chain employs TRBV9 and TRBJ2-1, with TRBD2 identical over 10 bases. CDR1 and CDR2 from the germline V gene are SGDLS and YYNGEE. There are 17 residues in the CDR3. The V segment lost 7 bases and the J segment 13 bases; nucleotides outside the gene matches: 23. Written as DNA, the CDR3 is TGTGCCAGCGGCTCCGGGGTGGCTAGCGGGGGCCAAGGACTCCAGTTCTTC. It codes for CASGSGVASGGQGLQFF.

The V call is TRBV6-5, the J call TRBJ2-3; 13 bases match TRBD2. After removal of 6 bases from V and 3 bases from J, the junction contained 3 bases not matched to a gene. The CDR3 covers 15 residues. Germline values: CDR1 MNHEY, CDR2 SVGAGI. CDR3 sequence: CASRWTSGGTDTQYF. The CDR3 DNA follows: TGTGCCAGCAGGTGGACTAGCGGGGGTACAGATACGCAGTATTTT.

This clone was detected only once. This rearrangement joins TRBV6-2 or TRBV6-3 to TRBJ2-5, with a possible D match to TRBD2 (5 bases). There are 14 residues in the CDR3. Germline V CDR1 and CDR2: MNHEY, SVGEGT. V was cut by 3 bases and J by 0 bases, with 8 bases left in between. In DNA, the CDR3 is TGTGCCAGCAGTTATTCCGGGAACCAAGAGACCCAGTACTTC. It is translated as CASSYSGNQETQYF.

The chain uses TRBV7-9 and TRBJ2-2, with D perhaps matching TRBD1 (6 bases). This CDR3 region has 14 residues. Trimming took off 2 bases at V and 7 bases at J, with 11 bases between the two ends. Germline assignment: CDR1 SEHNR and CDR2 FQNEAQ (reference sequence). The CDR3: CASSLLEGGGELFF. In DNA, the CDR3 is TGTGCCAGCAGCTTACTGGAAGGGGGCGGGGAGCTGTTTTTT.

This rearrangement joins TRBV10-1 to TRBJ1-4, with TRBD1 matching 7 bases. The CDR3 totals 14 residues. Germline-derived CDR1 and CDR2 are WNHNN and SYGVQD (reference sequence). The ends lost 3 bases at V and 5 bases at J; junction bases unmatched: 3. The CDR3 sequence: CASSERTGNEKLFF. The DNA of the CDR3 is TGCGCCAGCAGTGAACGGACAGGAAATGAAAAACTGTTTTTT.

The chain has TRBV27 and TRBJ2-2; 8 nucleotides match TRBD2. V was clipped by 7 bases and J by 3 bases; unmatched bases: 4. CDR1 and CDR2 from the germline V gene are MNHEY and SMNVEV (reference sequence). The CDR3 sequence is 14 residues long. CDR3 protein: CASTRAGDTGELFF. The CDR3 DNA reads TGTGCCAGCACAAGAGCGGGGGACACCGGGGAGCTGTTTTTT.